A single sample gave rise to the 8 T cell receptor beta chains below, sequenced in a study of CD8+CD57+ T cells in acquired aplastic anemia. TCR beta VDJ combinations and CDR3 sequences were profiled from genomic DNA. TCRdb ran MiXCR on the reads and lists one entry per CDR3 protein. The sample includes roughly 180,000 distinct CDR3 sequences, approximately 48% seen only once; the top ten take 10% to 15%. Before being chosen for sequencing, patients had shown CD8+CD57+ cell expansion by flow cytometry. The sample taken for sequencing was sorted CD4+, CD8+, or CD8+CD57+ T cells (not recorded which) from PBMCs. These receptors were collected from a human donor with aplastic anemia.

The chain uses TRBV20-1 and TRBJ2-3; 7 bases line up with TRBD2. This CDR3 contains 14 residues. The germline gives CDR1 DFQATT, CDR2 SNEGSKA (reference sequence). V was pared by 6 bases and J by 5 bases, with 11 bases of the junction left unmatched. CDR3 sequence: CSAESSGAGDTQYF. The DNA for the CDR3 is TGCAGTGCAGAATCTAGCGGAGCGGGAGATACGCAGTATTTT.

This clonotype has a single count. The V gene is TRBV9, the J gene TRBJ2-7; perhaps D is TRBD1 or TRBD2 (5 bases each). Trimming stripped 4 bases from V and 3 bases from J, with 14 bases between. Germline CDR1 is SGDLS and CDR2 is YYNGEE. This CDR3 comprises 14 residues. The CDR3 is CASSLGTENYEQYF. CDR3 nucleotide sequence: TGTGCCAGCAGCCTCGGGACGGAGAACTACGAGCAGTACTTC.

J is TRBJ1-2 and V is TRBV10-3; 10 bases are shared with TRBD1. There are 11 residues in the CDR3. Germline trimming cut 10 bases from V and 10 bases from J; bases unmatched to any gene: 6. Germline V gene lookup returns CDR1 ENHRY and CDR2 SYGVKD. Written as DNA, the CDR3 is TGTGCCAGCTACGGGACAGGGGACTACACCTTC. As protein: CASYGTGDYTF.

V gene TRBV20-1 combines with J gene TRBJ2-7; D might be TRBD1 (7 bases). Germline V gene sequence: CDR1 DFQATT, CDR2 SNEGSKA (reference sequence). The CDR3 covers 14 residues. V lost 5 bases and J 6 bases, leaving 20 bases between the germline ends. The CDR3 nucleotides are TGCAGTGCTGCTCAGGGGGGCCCGAGCAGCGAGCAGTACTTC. This gives the protein CSAAQGGPSSEQYF.

The CDR3 here is CASSKGGRGLVGYTF. CDR3 DNA sequence: TGTGCCAGTAGTAAAGGAGGCAGGGGGCTTGTTGGCTACACCTTC. The chain has TRBV19 and TRBJ1-2; 8 nucleotides align to TRBD1. V dropped 4 bases and J dropped 7; count of bases not matched to a gene: 11. CDR1 and CDR2 (germline): LNHDA, SQIVND (reference sequence). The CDR3 has 15 residues.

The chain combines TRBV5-1 with TRBJ1-5, with TRBD1 identical over 10 bases. Germline V gives CDR1 SGHRS, CDR2 YFSETQ. CDR3 length equals 14 residues. J gave up 5 bases and V 4 bases, and 3 bases lay outside the gene matches. The CDR3 sequence is CASSTGTGDQPQHF. DNA for the CDR3: TGCGCCAGCAGCACGGGGACAGGGGATCAGCCCCAGCATTTT.

This clonotype was counted ten times or more. The CDR3 protein is CATSDSEAGEIYEQYF. The CDR3 bases are TGTGCCACCAGTGACTCTGAAGCGGGGGAGATCTACGAGCAGTACTTC. This sequence joins TRBV24-1 and TRBJ2-7; 8 positions match TRBD2. V lost 4 bases, J lost 3 bases, and 10 bases stayed unmatched. This CDR3 comprises 16 residues. CDR1 is KGHDR and CDR2 is SFDVKD in the germline V gene.

The V call is TRBV10-3, the J call TRBJ1-6, with TRBD1 matching 7 bases. After removal of 6 bases from V and 9 bases from J, the junction contained 8 bases not matched to a gene. The CDR3 is 14 residues long. The germline V gene has CDR1 ENHRY and CDR2 SYGVKD. The CDR3 DNA follows: TGTGCCATCAGCCGGGACAGTCAGGGTTCACCCCTCCACTTT. It is translated as CAISRDSQGSPLHF.